The present T cell receptor (beta chain) was sequenced within a study of blood T cell repertoires in COVID-19. Study at large: The United States, Italy and Spain provided the acute and convalescent COVID-19 samples. The analysed material was cDNA or gDNA that came from T cells, B-cell-depleted T cells, or PBMCs.

As processed by the authors: Cell counts per sample came from amplifying reference gene primers. TCRdb's table, derived via immunoSEQ multiplex PCR, lists solely in-frame clones and lacks some. That table is the source of V, J and clone size, and D and trimming were worked out from the DNA. The data contain 250,000 or so clones, over 65% of them singletons. The length of the CDR3 is 14 residues. Trimming removed 8 bases from V and 4 bases from J; junction bases left unmatched: 7. This TCR came from a woman older than 75 with acute or convalescent COVID-19. The chain links TRBV5-3 to TRBJ1-4; 8 bases are a match to TRBD1. TRBV5-3 is annotated as an ORF whose role is uncertain. The material sequenced was peripheral blood. For the CDR3, the DNA is TGTGCCAGCTTCGGGACAGGACTTAATGAAAAACTGTTTTTT. Translation gives CASFGTGLNEKLFF.